Presented here are 21 T cell receptor beta chains from one specimen sequenced in a study of blood T cells in healthy people across ages. For the second PCR, which ran for roughly 7 to 11 cycles, a sample-barcoded 5' primer and a J-beta primer mix were used. TCRdb analysed the 5' RACE reads with MiXCR anew, one entry per CDR3 protein. Of around 900,000 distinct CDR3 sequences in the sample, about 28% were seen once. The sequenced sample was blood. The receptor set was obtained from a woman older than 75 in good health.

Of note for this clonotype: Since a much larger clone is just one base distant, this may be a read error. The chain links TRBV6-2 or TRBV6-3 to TRBJ2-5, with D perhaps given as TRBD1 or TRBD2 (5 bases each). The CDR3 sequence is 16 residues long. Between the trimmed V and J ends, which lost 3 bases and 11 bases, there was a span of 25 bases. Germline V gene data show CDR1 as MNHEY and CDR2 as SVGEGT. CDR3 DNA sequence: TGTGCCAGCAGTTATTTTAAAGGGACGGGGAACAATGAGCAGTACTTC. Its protein product is CASSYFKGTGNNEQYF.

The chain is built from TRBV25-1 and TRBJ1-3; D remains unclear. The CDR3 loop spans 14 amino acids. Germline V CDR1 and CDR2: MGHDK, SYGVNS. Trimming left V 4 bases short and J 3 bases short, with 10 bases between. In nucleotides, the CDR3 is TGTGCCAGCAGTGCGTCAGTGGTTGGAAACACCATATATTTT. This gives the protein CASSASVVGNTIYF.

This clonotype was picked up a small number of times. Possible read error: a much larger clone is one base away. The chain uses TRBV10-3 and TRBJ2-7, with TRBD1 matching 7 bases. CDR1 ENHRY and CDR2 SYGVKD come from the germline V gene. This CDR3 is 14 amino acids long. Trimming cost V 3 bases and J 7 bases; bases outside gene matches: 9. As DNA, the CDR3 is TGTGCCATCAGTGAACAGGGGAGCTACAATGAGCAGTACTTC. It is translated as CAISEQGSYNEQYF.

This sequence joins TRBV20-1 and TRBJ2-7, with 7 nucleotides matching TRBD2. J was trimmed by 6 bases and V by 1 base; bases with no gene match: 9. Germline V gene data show CDR1 as DFQATT and CDR2 as SNEGSKA (reference sequence). CDR3 length: 14 residues. CDR3 protein: CSARVALAHTEQYF. CDR3 coding DNA: TGCAGTGCTAGAGTGGCACTAGCGCATACCGAGCAGTACTTC.

Comments on this clonotype: One base away lies a much larger clone, so this may be a sequencing read error. The rearrangement joins TRBV6-2 or TRBV6-3 to TRBJ2-4; 8 positions match TRBD2. V shed 5 bases and J 15 bases; nucleotides not matched to a gene: 15. Germline assignment: CDR1 MNHEY and CDR2 SVGEGT. This CDR3 is 14 amino acids long. The CDR3 region is CASSTAGDRTRRYF. The CDR3 nucleotides read TGTGCCAGCAGTACAGCGGGGGACCGAACTCGTCGGTACTTC.

This clonotype was observed a few times. This chain's CDR3 is CASSQREGKETQYF. DNA of the CDR3: TGTGCCAGCAGCCAAAGGGAAGGGAAGGAGACCCAGTACTTC. The chain combines TRBV3-1 with TRBJ2-7, with no clear D. The last part of the DNA fits TRBJ2-5 better; the J call may be wrong. Germline CDR1 reads LGHDT; CDR2 reads YNNKEL (reference sequence). CDR3 length: 14 residues.

This clonotype showed up many times. The chain is built from TRBV12-3 or TRBV12-4 and TRBJ2-7; a possible D gene is TRBD1 (6 bases). CDR3 length: 13 residues. V shed 5 bases and J shed 10 bases, with 18 bases lying between them. CDR3 DNA: TGTGCCAGCAGTCCGGGACGCCCAGGGGCCCAGTACTTC. Translation: CASSPGRPGAQYF.

This clonotype was recorded a few times. This chain links TRBV2 with TRBJ2-7; D might be TRBD1 (6 bases). Germline V CDR1 and CDR2: SNHLY, FYNNEI. The CDR3 is 13 residues long. Trimming stripped 6 bases from V and 6 bases from J, with 15 bases between. The CDR3 DNA is TGTGCCAGCAGATACACCCAGGGGTCCGAGCAGTACTTC. Translated, it gives CASRYTQGSEQYF.

A word on this clonotype: Given a much more abundant clone one base away, this may be a read error. This chain joins TRBV6-5 and TRBJ1-6, with D hard to call. Germline assignment: CDR1 MNHEY and CDR2 SVGAGI. The V and J ends lost 6 bases and 18 bases respectively, with 18 bases between them. This CDR3 is built from 12 residues. CDR3 protein: CASRNGFETPHF. The CDR3 bases are TGTGCCAGCAGAAACGGCTTTGAGACCCCCCACTTT.

The table lists this clonotype with many counts. The gene calls are TRBV12-3 or TRBV12-4 and TRBJ1-2; 9 bases map to TRBD1. The V and J ends lost 3 bases and 5 bases, in that order; junction bases with no gene match: 4. This CDR3 region has 14 residues. The CDR3 nucleotides are TGTGCCAGCAGTTTCGCGGACAGGGGTTATGGCTACACCTTC. Translating it yields CASSFADRGYGYTF.

Turning to this clonotype: A read error may explain this, as a much larger clone is one base away. The chain links TRBV6-2 or TRBV6-3 to TRBJ2-3; TRBD2 agrees at 8 bases. Per the germline V gene, CDR1 is MNHEY and CDR2 is SVGEGT. The CDR3 has 15 residues. Unmatched junction bases numbered 6, after V lost 0 bases and J lost 7 bases. CDR3 bases: TGTGCCAGCAGTTACTCCGGACTAGCCGGAAATACGCAGTATTTT. This sequence encodes CASSYSGLAGNTQYF.

Only a few counts were recorded for this clonotype. Being one base from a much bigger clone, this may be a read error. The J gene is TRBJ2-5, the V gene TRBV7-2; D possibly corresponds to TRBD2 (5 bases). CDR1 SGHTA and CDR2 FQGNSA come from the germline V gene. V was clipped by 6 bases and J by 11 bases, with 22 bases between them. The CDR3 is made up of 14 amino acids. As DNA, the CDR3 is TGTGCCAGCAGTCTCGGCCGGGGAGATGGTGAGCAGTACTTC. Amino acid sequence: CASSLGRGDGEQYF. The whole variable domain, remainder taken from reference TRBV7-2 and TRBJ2-5, is GAGVSQSPSNKVTEKGKDVELRCDPISGHTALYWYRQSLGQGLEFLIYFQGNSAPDKSGLPSDRFSAERTGGSVSTLTIQRTQQEDSAVYLCASSLGRGDGEQYFGPGTRLLVL.

Of note for this clonotype: Being one base from a much bigger clone, this may be a read error. The V and J genes are TRBV20-1 and TRBJ2-7; 9 bases are shared with TRBD2. The CDR3 length is 14 residues. J gave up 3 bases and V 3 bases, and 6 bases lay outside the gene matches. From germline, CDR1 is DFQATT and CDR2 SNEGSKA (reference sequence). The CDR3: CSASDRGGVYEQYF. CDR3 sequence (DNA): TGCAGTGCTAGTGATCGCGGGGGGGTCTACGAGCAGTACTTC.

This clonotype was found a few times. The J gene is TRBJ2-5, the V gene TRBV5-6; perhaps D is TRBD1 or TRBD2 (5 bases each). V lost 0 bases to trimming and J lost 4 bases, with 19 bases between them. The CDR3 covers 17 residues. Looked up from germline, CDR1 is SGHDT and CDR2 is YYEEEE. The DNA for the CDR3 is TGTGCCAGCAGCTTGGTCTCCCTGAGACAGAGGGGAGAGACCCAGTACTTC. It codes for CASSLVSLRQRGETQYF.

The chain carries TRBV6-5 and TRBJ2-2, with 7 bases identical to TRBD1. Looked up from germline, CDR1 is MNHEY and CDR2 is SVGAGI. The CDR3 sequence is 16 residues long. The V gene end was trimmed by 0 bases and the J gene end by 4 bases; junction bases not matched to a gene: 5. CDR3 residues: CASSYSRGTVTGELFF. The CDR3 nucleotides read TGTGCCAGCAGTTACTCTCGTGGGACAGTCACCGGGGAGCTGTTTTTT.

On this clonotype itself: A single base separates this from a much larger clone, so it may be a read error. The rearrangement uses TRBV18 and TRBJ2-7, with unresolved D. Germline CDR1 and CDR2: KGHSH and LQKENI. There are 13 residues in the CDR3. This CDR3 is CARSPKVGYEQYF. Here the CDR3 DNA reads TGTGCCCGCTCACCGAAAGTGGGCTACGAGCAGTACTTC.

This clonotype is a singleton in its sample. The gene calls are TRBV18 and TRBJ2-2; D gene ambiguous. Trimming cost V 2 bases and J 6 bases, with 7 bases left between them. Germline values: CDR1 KGHSH, CDR2 LQKENI. The CDR3 is 13 amino acids. The CDR3 coding sequence is TGTGCCAGCTCACCAAAGTCGGCCGGGGAGCTGTTTTTT. Its translation is CASSPKSAGELFF.

This chain joins TRBV7-6 and TRBJ1-1, with TRBD1 matching 7 bases. V shed 5 bases and J 1 base; nucleotides not matched to a gene: 4. Per germline, CDR1 SGHVS and CDR2 FNYEAQ. The CDR3 has 14 amino acids. The CDR3 sequence is CASSRGQSNTEAFF. The CDR3 nucleotides read TGTGCCAGCAGCAGGGGACAGTCGAACACTGAAGCTTTCTTT.

The sample holds many counts of this clonotype. V is TRBV7-2 and J is TRBJ2-5, with 7 bases matching TRBD1. Trimming at V came to 1 base and at J to 2 bases, leaving 7 bases not matched to a gene. This CDR3 has 16 residues. Per germline, CDR1 SGHTA and CDR2 FQGNSA. The CDR3 sequence: CASSLVLGQKQETQYF. Written as DNA, the CDR3 is TGTGCCAGCAGCTTAGTTCTGGGACAGAAACAAGAGACCCAGTACTTC. Filled out from reference TRBV7-2 and TRBJ2-5, the complete variable domain reads GAGVSQSPSNKVTEKGKDVELRCDPISGHTALYWYRQSLGQGLEFLIYFQGNSAPDKSGLPSDRFSAERTGGSVSTLTIQRTQQEDSAVYLCASSLVLGQKQETQYFGPGTRLLVL.

This clonotype was seen a few times. The chain links TRBV11-2 to TRBJ1-1; 8 nucleotides match TRBD1. This CDR3 is built from 15 residues. Germline V gene data show CDR1 as SGHAT and CDR2 as FQNNGV. Trimming at V came to 5 bases and at J to 0 bases, leaving 5 bases not matched to a gene. The CDR3 sequence is CASSARQGLNTEAFF. CDR3 nucleotide sequence: TGTGCCAGCAGCGCCCGACAGGGGTTGAACACTGAAGCTTTCTTT.

With regard to this clonotype: A much larger clone is a single base away; this may be a read error. The chain joins TRBV20-1 to TRBJ1-1, with D possibly TRBD1 on 5 matching bases. The germline V and J ends were trimmed by 3 bases and 3 bases, with 17 bases remaining between them. The CDR3 loop spans 15 amino acids. CDR1 DFQATT and CDR2 SNEGSKA come from the germline V gene (reference sequence). The CDR3 protein is CSARGFRVEDTEAFF. The CDR3 region has the DNA TGCAGTGCTAGGGGCTTCAGGGTTGAGGACACTGAAGCTTTCTTT.